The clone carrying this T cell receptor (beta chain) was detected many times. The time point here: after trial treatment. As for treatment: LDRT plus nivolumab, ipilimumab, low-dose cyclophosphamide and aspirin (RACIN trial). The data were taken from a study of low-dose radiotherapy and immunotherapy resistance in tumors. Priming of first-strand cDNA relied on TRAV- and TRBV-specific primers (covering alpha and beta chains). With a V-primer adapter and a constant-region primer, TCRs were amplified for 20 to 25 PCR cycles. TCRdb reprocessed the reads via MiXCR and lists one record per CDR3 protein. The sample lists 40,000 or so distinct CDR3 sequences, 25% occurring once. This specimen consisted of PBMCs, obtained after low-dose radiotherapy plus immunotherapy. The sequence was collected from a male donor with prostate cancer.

CDR3 bases: TGCGCCAGCAGCAGGGACGGGACAAATACGAATGAGCAGTTCTTC. Residues: CASSRDGTNTNEQFF. This sequence joins TRBV5-1 and TRBJ2-1, with D possibly TRBD1 on 6 matching bases. The germline CDR1 and CDR2 sequences are SGHRS and YFSETQ. The CDR3 length is 15 residues. Trimming took 4 bases from V and 7 from J, leaving 18 bases between them.